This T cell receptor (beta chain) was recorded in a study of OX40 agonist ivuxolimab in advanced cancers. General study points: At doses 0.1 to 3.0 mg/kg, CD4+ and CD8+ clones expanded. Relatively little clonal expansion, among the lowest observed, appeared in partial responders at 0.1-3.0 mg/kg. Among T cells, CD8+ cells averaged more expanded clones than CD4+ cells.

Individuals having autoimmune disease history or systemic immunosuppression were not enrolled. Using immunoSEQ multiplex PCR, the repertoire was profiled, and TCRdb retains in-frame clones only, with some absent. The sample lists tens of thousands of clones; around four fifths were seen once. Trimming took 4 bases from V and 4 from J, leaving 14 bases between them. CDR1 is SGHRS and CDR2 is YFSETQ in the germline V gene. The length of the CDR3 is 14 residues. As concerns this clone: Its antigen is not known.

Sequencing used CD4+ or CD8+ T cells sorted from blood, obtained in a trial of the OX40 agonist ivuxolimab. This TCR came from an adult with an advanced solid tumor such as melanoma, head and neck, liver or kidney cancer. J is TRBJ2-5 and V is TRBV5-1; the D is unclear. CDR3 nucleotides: TGCGCCAGCAGCCCCGGTGGAGTCGGAGAGACCCAGTACTTC. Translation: CASSPGGVGETQYF.